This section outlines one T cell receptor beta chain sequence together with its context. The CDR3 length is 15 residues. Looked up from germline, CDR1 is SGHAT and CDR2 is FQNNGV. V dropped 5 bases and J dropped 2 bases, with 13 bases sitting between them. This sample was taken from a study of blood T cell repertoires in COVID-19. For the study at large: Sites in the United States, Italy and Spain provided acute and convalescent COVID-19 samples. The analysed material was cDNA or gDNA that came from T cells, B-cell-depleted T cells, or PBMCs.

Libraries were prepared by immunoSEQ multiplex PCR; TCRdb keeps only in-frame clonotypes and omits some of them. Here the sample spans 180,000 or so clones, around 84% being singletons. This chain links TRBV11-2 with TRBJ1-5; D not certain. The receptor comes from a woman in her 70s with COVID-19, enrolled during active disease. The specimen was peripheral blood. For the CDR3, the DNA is TGTGCCAGCAGCCCCGAGGGAGGCCGCAATCAGCCCCAGCATTTT. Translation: CASSPEGGRNQPQHF.